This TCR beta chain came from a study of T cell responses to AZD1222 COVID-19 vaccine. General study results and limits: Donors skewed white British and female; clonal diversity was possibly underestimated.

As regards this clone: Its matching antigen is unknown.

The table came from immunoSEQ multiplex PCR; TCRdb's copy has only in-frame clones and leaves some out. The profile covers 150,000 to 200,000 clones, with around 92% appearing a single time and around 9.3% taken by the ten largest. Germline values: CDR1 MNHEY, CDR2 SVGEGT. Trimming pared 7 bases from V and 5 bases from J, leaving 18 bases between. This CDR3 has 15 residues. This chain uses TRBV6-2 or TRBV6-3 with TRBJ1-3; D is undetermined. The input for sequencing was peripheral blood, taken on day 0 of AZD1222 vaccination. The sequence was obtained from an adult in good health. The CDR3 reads CASTPREVSRNTIYF. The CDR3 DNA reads TGTGCCAGCACCCCCCGGGAAGTTTCGAGAAACACCATATATTTT.